This T cell receptor beta chain was obtained from a study of T cell responses to AZD1222 COVID-19 vaccine. This clone was found a few times. Generated by immunoSEQ multiplex PCR, the TCRdb table keeps only in-frame clones and is missing some. The sample holds about 110,000 clones, more than 80% seen once. Looked up from germline, CDR1 is MNHEY and CDR2 is SVGAGI. The CDR3 loop spans 13 amino acids. Trimming stripped 6 bases from V and 4 bases from J, with 10 bases between. The source material was peripheral blood, sampled on day 0 of AZD1222 vaccination. This chain connects TRBV6-5 to TRBJ1-5, with D hard to call. The TCR comes from an adult in good health. The CDR3 sequence: CASRWEGNQPQHF. The CDR3 region has the DNA TGTGCCAGCAGGTGGGAGGGAAATCAGCCCCAGCATTTT.